This T cell receptor beta chain appears in the sequencing data of a study of OX40 agonist ivuxolimab in advanced cancers. Study-level background: Partial responses were observed in three patients, of whom one had hepatocellular carcinoma and two had cutaneous melanoma. Overall study findings and caveats: Expanded clones were, on average, more numerous in CD8+ T cells than in CD4+.

Produced via immunoSEQ multiplex PCR; TCRdb's table is partial and in-frame only. Found here are approximately 100,000 clones, around nine tenths of them singletons; the top ten hold 0.79%. The CDR3 contains 16 residues. CDR1 is MNHNS, CDR2 SASEGT, per germline. J gave up 3 bases and V 1 base, and 6 bases lay outside the gene matches. Comment on this clone: Its antigen is not identified.

This receptor was identified in an adult with an advanced solid tumor such as melanoma, head and neck, liver or kidney cancer. V is TRBV6-1 and J is TRBJ2-3; 8 bases match TRBD1. The material sequenced was CD4+ or CD8+ T cells sorted from blood, taken in a trial of the OX40 agonist ivuxolimab. CDR3 sequence (DNA): TGTGCCAGCAGTGAAGTCCCGAACAGGGGGACAGATACGCAGTATTTT. Protein sequence: CASSEVPNRGTDTQYF.